This TCR beta chain emerged from a study of OX40 agonist ivuxolimab in advanced cancers. General study results and limits: Doses of 0.1 to 3.0 mg/kg were accompanied by clonal expansion of CD4+ and CD8+ blood T cells by week 6. In the expanded peripheral T cells, antigen specificity was never determined. Among the lowest peripheral clonal expansion occurred in 0.1-3.0 mg/kg partial responders.

Patients had blood sampled at baseline and again on cycle 4 day 1 and cycle 7 day 1. Per germline, CDR1 SEHNR and CDR2 FQNEAQ (reference sequence). Trimming removed 5 bases at V and 1 base at J, with 15 bases between. There are 16 residues in the CDR3. To note about this clone: Antigen: not known.

The assay was immunoSEQ multiplex PCR, and TCRdb's table has in-frame clones only and misses some. The sample consists of around 30,000 clones, more than 75% of them appearing once. This material consisted of CD4+ or CD8+ T cells sorted from blood, taken in a trial of the OX40 agonist ivuxolimab. The receptor comes from an adult with an advanced solid tumor such as melanoma, head and neck, liver or kidney cancer. The rearrangement uses TRBV7-9 and TRBJ2-1, with D maybe TRBD1 (6 bases). The CDR3 reads CASSTLTGKSYNEQFF. As DNA, the CDR3 is TGTGCCAGCAGCACCCTGACAGGAAAGTCCTACAATGAGCAGTTCTTC.